These 4 T cell receptor beta chains were sequenced from one sample in a study of immune cell composition in non-small cell lung cancer. Libraries were prepared by immunoSEQ multiplex PCR; TCRdb keeps only in-frame clonotypes and omits some of them. This table has thousands of clones, just under 80% appearing once. Sequencing used lung tumor tissue. These receptor sequences come from a human donor with non-small cell lung cancer.

V gene TRBV28 combines with J gene TRBJ2-7; TRBD1 might be the D (6 bases). This CDR3 region has 13 residues. CDR1 and CDR2 (germline): MDHEN, SYDVKM. V lost 8 bases and J 0 bases, leaving 11 bases between the germline ends. As DNA, the CDR3 is TGTGCCAGCCAACAGGGCCGCTCCTACGAGCAGTACTTC. As protein: CASQQGRSYEQYF.

This clone came up once. J is TRBJ1-4 and V is TRBV28, with 8 bases identical to TRBD1. Unmatched junction bases numbered 13, after V lost 5 bases and J lost 8 bases. Germline CDR1 is MDHEN and CDR2 is SYDVKM. CDR3 length: 16 residues. The CDR3 loop reads CASSPPTGTGNEKLFF. DNA of the CDR3: TGTGCCAGCAGTCCCCCGACCGGGACAGGAAACGAAAAACTGTTTTTT.

This clone came up a few times. V is TRBV27 and J is TRBJ1-2; D is undetermined. This CDR3 is 16 amino acids long. The V end was cut by 5 bases, the J end by 4 bases, with 20 bases between. Germline loops: CDR1 MNHEY, CDR2 SMNVEV (reference sequence). CDR3 sequence: CASSTSAAATPYGYTF. In DNA, the CDR3 is TGTGCCAGCAGTACTTCCGCCGCAGCCACGCCCTATGGCTACACCTTC.

This chain connects TRBV5-1 to TRBJ2-6, with a possible D match to TRBD2 (5 bases). CDR1 SGHRS and CDR2 YFSETQ come from the germline V gene. V lost 0 bases and J 0 bases, leaving 13 bases between the germline ends. The CDR3 length is 18 residues. For the CDR3, the DNA is TGCGCCAGCAGCTTGGAAGGCGGACTCAGCTCTGGGGCCAACGTCCTGACTTTC. Translation: CASSLEGGLSSGANVLTF. Complete variable domain (other parts from reference TRBV5-1 and TRBJ2-6): KAGVTQTPRYLIKTRGQQVTLSCSPISGHRSVSWYQQTPGQGLQFLFEYFSETQRNKGNFPGRFSGRQFSNSRSEMNVSTLELGDSALYLCASSLEGGLSSGANVLTFGAGSRLTVL.